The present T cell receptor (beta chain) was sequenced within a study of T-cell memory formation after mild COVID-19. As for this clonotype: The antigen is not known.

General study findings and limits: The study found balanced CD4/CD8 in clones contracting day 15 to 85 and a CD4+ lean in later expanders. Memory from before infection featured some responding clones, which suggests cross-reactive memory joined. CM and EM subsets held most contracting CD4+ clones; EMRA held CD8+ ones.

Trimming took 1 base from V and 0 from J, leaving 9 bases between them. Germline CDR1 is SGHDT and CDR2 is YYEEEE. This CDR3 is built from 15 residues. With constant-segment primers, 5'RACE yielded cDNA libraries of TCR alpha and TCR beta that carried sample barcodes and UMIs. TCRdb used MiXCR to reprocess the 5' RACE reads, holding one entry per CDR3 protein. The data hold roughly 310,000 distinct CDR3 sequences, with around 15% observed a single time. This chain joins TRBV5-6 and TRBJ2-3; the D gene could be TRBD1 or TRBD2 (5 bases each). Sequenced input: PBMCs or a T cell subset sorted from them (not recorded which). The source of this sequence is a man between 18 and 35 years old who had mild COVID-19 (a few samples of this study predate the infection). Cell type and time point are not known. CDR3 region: CASSLLGVSTDTQYF. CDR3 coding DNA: TGTGCCAGCAGCTTGTTGGGGGTTAGCACAGATACGCAGTATTTT.